This TCR beta chain was recorded in a study of CD8 T cells in Susac syndrome. Study outcomes and limitations: Roughly 5 Susac-specific public clones appeared in CD8+ TEMRA repertoires, and over 15 in total CD8+ repertoires.

Concerning this clonotype itself: Its target is not known.

The CDR3 has 16 amino acids. With 0 bases removed from V and 0 bases from J, the gap between germline ends came to 11 bases. Germline CDR1 is MGHRA and CDR2 is YSYEKL. cDNA came from approximately 0.5 to 1 ug RNA primed by random hexamers. Amplification of TCR beta CDR3 by immunoSEQ multiplex PCR spanned 54 Vbeta and 13 Jbeta. Each CDR3 protein is one row after TCRdb ran MiXCR on the immunoSEQ multiplex PCR reads. Among about 120,000 distinct CDR3 sequences listed, just under 95% were seen once. The sample comprised CD8+ T cells from PBMCs. The sequence derives from a human donor with Susac syndrome. This sequence joins TRBV4-1 and TRBJ2-5; tentative D call: TRBD2 (6 bases). CDR3 in DNA: TGCGCCAGCAGCCAAGACTGGGCGGGGAACCAAGAGACCCAGTACTTC. Its translation is CASSQDWAGNQETQYF.